The 32 T cell receptor beta chains below all came from one sample that was sequenced in a study of OX40 agonist ivuxolimab in advanced cancers. Only in-frame clones appear in the TCRdb table, and some are missing; sequencing was by immunoSEQ multiplex PCR. The sample holds approximately 130,000 clones, about nine tenths seen once. The sequenced sample was CD4+ or CD8+ T cells sorted from blood, obtained in a trial of the OX40 agonist ivuxolimab. Receptors were obtained from an adult with an advanced solid tumor such as melanoma, head and neck, liver or kidney cancer.

The gene calls are TRBV15 and TRBJ1-4; perhaps TRBD1 as D (5 bases). Germline V lookup: CDR1 LNHNV, CDR2 YYDKDF (reference sequence). This CDR3 has 15 amino acids. V gave up 2 bases and J gave up 7 bases, with 14 bases separating them. The chain's CDR3 is CATSRRQNFGEKLFF. DNA for the CDR3: TGTGCCACCAGCAGAAGACAGAACTTCGGTGAAAAACTGTTTTTT. Full variable domain (missing parts from reference TRBV15 and TRBJ1-4): DAMVIQNPRYQVTQFGKPVTLSCSQTLNHNVMYWYQQKSSQAPKLLFHYYDKDFNNEADTPDNFQSRRPNTSFCFLDIRSPGLGDTAMYLCATSRRQNFGEKLFFGSGTQLSVL.

This clone is a singleton in its sample. The J gene is TRBJ2-1, the V gene TRBV15, with TRBD1 as a possible D gene (6 bases). CDR1 is LNHNV, CDR2 YYDKDF, per germline (reference sequence). Trimming stripped 0 bases from V and 2 bases from J, with 8 bases between. This CDR3 is 15 amino acids long. CDR3 sequence: CATSRETGTYNEQFF. CDR3 DNA sequence: TGTGCCACCAGCAGAGAAACAGGGACCTACAATGAGCAGTTCTTC.

This chain uses TRBV6-1 with TRBJ1-5; D not certain. CDR1 and CDR2 (germline): MNHNS, SASEGT. The CDR3 contains 12 residues. Trimming stripped 3 bases from V and 7 bases from J, with 7 bases between. The CDR3 nucleotides read TGTGCCAGCAGTGACACTCGGCAGCCCCAGCATTTT. Translating gives CASSDTRQPQHF.

Here the CDR3 DNA reads TGTGCCAGCAGTGCCGGGACAGGGAAACGAGTCGGCTACACCTTC. It codes for CASSAGTGKRVGYTF. The chain joins TRBV2 to TRBJ1-2; 9 bases are shared with TRBD1. Germline values: CDR1 SNHLY, CDR2 FYNNEI. This CDR3 spans 15 amino acids. The trim removed 4 bases at V and 8 bases at J, leaving 11 bases unmatched. Full variable domain (rest looked up from reference TRBV2 and TRBJ1-2): EPEVTQTPSHQVTQMGQEVILRCVPISNHLYFYWYRQILGQKVEFLVSFYNNEISEKSEIFDDQFSVERPDGSNFTLKIRSTKLEDSAMYFCASSAGTGKRVGYTFGSGTRLTVV.

The chain is built from TRBV29-1 and TRBJ2-7; D might be TRBD2 (5 bases). The CDR3 sequence is 13 residues long. The V end was cut by 5 bases, the J end by 4 bases, with 15 bases between. The germline V gene encodes CDR1 SQVTM and CDR2 ANQGSEA. The CDR3 coding sequence is TGCAGCGTTATGGGAGATTTGCGGTACGAGCAGTACTTC. This translates into CSVMGDLRYEQYF.

This clone has more than one count but fewer than ten. This rearrangement joins TRBV5-1 to TRBJ1-1, with D tentatively TRBD1 (6 bases). The germline CDR1 and CDR2 sequences are SGHRS and YFSETQ. The CDR3 spans 13 residues. V lost 5 bases, J lost 1 base, and 9 bases lay in between. CDR3 in DNA: TGCGCCAGCAGAGTACAGGGGAACACTGAAGCTTTCTTT. The encoded protein is CASRVQGNTEAFF.

The table lists this clone with a count of one. The chain has TRBV2 and TRBJ1-1; a weak D match, TRBD1 (6 bases). Germline V gives CDR1 SNHLY, CDR2 FYNNEI. The CDR3 totals 16 residues. The V end lost 6 bases, the J end lost 0 bases, and 17 bases lay between the germline ends. The CDR3 DNA sequence: TGTGCCAGCAGACCTCGGGGGCTCCGAATGAACACTGAAGCTTTCTTT. Its translation is CASRPRGLRMNTEAFF.

This clone was detected a few times. The V call is TRBV28, the J call TRBJ1-5, with 7 bases aligning to TRBD1. The CDR3 contains 14 residues. Germline V CDR1 and CDR2: MDHEN, SYDVKM. J lost 7 bases, V lost 2 bases, and 5 bases had no gene match. The CDR3 reads CASSLRQGTQPQHF. As DNA, the CDR3 is TGTGCCAGCAGTTTACGACAGGGAACCCAGCCCCAGCATTTT.

J is TRBJ2-1 and V is TRBV9; 12 positions match TRBD2. The length of the CDR3 is 17 residues. V shed 4 bases, J shed 6 bases, and the junction held 11 bases outside the gene matches. CDR1 is SGDLS, CDR2 YYNGEE, per germline. CDR3 nucleotide sequence: TGTGCCAGCAGCCCTCGACTAGCGGGAGTGGGGCGCAATGAGCAGTTCTTC. Translation: CASSPRLAGVGRNEQFF.

The genes are TRBV6-1 and TRBJ2-3; maybe TRBD1 (6 bases). Deletions cut 5 bases from V and 3 bases from J, with 15 bases between. Per the germline V gene, CDR1 is MNHNS and CDR2 is SASEGT. This CDR3 is built from 15 residues. The DNA of the CDR3 is TGTGCCAGCAGTTCCCAGGGGAAAGGGACAGATACGCAGTATTTT. Translating gives CASSSQGKGTDTQYF.

Here the CDR3 reads CSVEAQGVGTGELFF. CDR3 coding DNA: TGCAGCGTTGAGGCCCAGGGCGTTGGTACCGGGGAGCTGTTTTTT. This chain links TRBV29-1 with TRBJ2-2; possible D gene TRBD1, 5 bases. CDR1 is SQVTM and CDR2 is ANQGSEA in the germline V gene. V lost 3 bases, J lost 5 bases, and 16 bases lay in between. CDR3 length: 15 amino acids.

This clone was observed a single time. The same CDR3 arises from other DNA sequences in this sample as well. The chain recombines TRBV6-6 with TRBJ2-7, with no clear D. The length of the CDR3 is 12 residues. Trimming removed 0 bases at V and 2 bases at J, with 2 bases between. The germline CDR1 and CDR2 sequences are MNHNY and SVGAGI (reference sequence). Here the CDR3 reads CASSYSTYEQYF. In nucleotides, the CDR3 is TGTGCCAGCAGTTACTCGACCTACGAGCAGTACTTC.

This chain links TRBV25-1 with TRBJ2-2; D is undetermined. The CDR3 covers 12 residues. Germline assignment: CDR1 MGHDK and CDR2 SYGVNS. V lost 4 bases and J 14 bases, leaving 14 bases between the germline ends. CDR3 nucleotide sequence: TGTGCCAGCAGTGCTACGGGTCTTAGTCTGTTTTTT. Protein: CASSATGLSLFF.

This clone was recorded only once. The rearrangement joins TRBV19 to TRBJ1-5; 12 bases match TRBD1. Trimming cost V 6 bases and J 7 bases; bases outside gene matches: 7. CDR1 is LNHDA, CDR2 SQIVND, per germline (reference sequence). The CDR3 length is 15 residues. The CDR3 loop reads CASRGTGGYRQPQHF. CDR3 bases: TGTGCCAGTAGAGGGACAGGGGGCTATAGACAGCCCCAGCATTTT.

The chain couples TRBV10-3 to TRBJ1-3; D might be TRBD1 (6 bases). CDR3 length: 15 residues. V shed 7 bases and J shed 0 bases, with 13 bases lying between them. CDR1 and CDR2 (germline): ENHRY, SYGVKD. The CDR3 nucleotides are TGTGCCATCAAACCGGGACAAAACTCTGGAAACACCATATATTTT. This translates into CAIKPGQNSGNTIYF.

V is TRBV6-5 and J is TRBJ2-7, with 8 bases aligning to TRBD1. Germline-derived CDR1 and CDR2 are MNHEY and SVGAGI. The CDR3 extends over 15 amino acids. Germline trimming cut 0 bases from V and 2 bases from J; bases unmatched to any gene: 3. CDR3 loop: CASSYSGQGPYEQYF. As DNA, the CDR3 is TGTGCCAGCAGTTACTCAGGACAGGGACCCTACGAGCAGTACTTC.

The chain joins TRBV14 to TRBJ1-1; TRBD1 matches at 7 bases. The germline gives CDR1 SGHDN, CDR2 FVKESK. The CDR3 length is 16 residues. The ends lost 2 bases at V and 3 bases at J; junction bases unmatched: 9. The chain's CDR3 is CASSQKVGQVDTEAFF. DNA of the CDR3: TGTGCCAGCAGCCAAAAAGTTGGACAGGTCGACACTGAAGCTTTCTTT.

The J gene is TRBJ2-6, the V gene TRBV7-2; 9 bases agree with TRBD1. J lost 0 bases, V lost 4 bases, and 4 bases had no gene match. The CDR3 consists of 17 residues. Germline CDR1 and CDR2: SGHTA and FQGNSA. This CDR3 reads CASSSGTGTSGANVLTF. The CDR3, as DNA: TGTGCCAGCAGCTCCGGGACAGGGACCTCTGGGGCCAACGTCCTGACTTTC.

J is TRBJ1-6 and V is TRBV5-6; D perhaps matches TRBD1 (5 bases). The CDR3 totals 14 residues. Germline V gene data show CDR1 as SGHDT and CDR2 as YYEEEE. The V end was cut by 3 bases, the J end by 7 bases, with 11 bases between. CDR3 bases: TGTGCCAGCAGCTCCCGCGGGGCGAATTCACCCCTCCACTTT. The encoded protein is CASSSRGANSPLHF.

The chain's CDR3 is CASSARTGGDEQYF. DNA for the CDR3: TGTGCCAGCAGCGCCCGGACAGGGGGAGACGAGCAGTACTTC. J is TRBJ2-7 and V is TRBV7-6, with 10 bases lining up with TRBD1. Germline values: CDR1 SGHVS, CDR2 FNYEAQ. CDR3 length equals 14 residues. V trimming: 5 bases; J trimming: 5 bases; junction bases outside the gene matches: 6.

V gene TRBV28 combines with J gene TRBJ2-5; D not resolved. The CDR3 spans 12 residues. Germline V gene lookup returns CDR1 MDHEN and CDR2 SYDVKM. V lost 3 bases and J lost 8, with 10 bases in between. CDR3 loop: CASSLTRETQYF. The CDR3 bases are TGTGCCAGCAGTTTGACCCGCGAAACCCAGTACTTC.

This clone was picked up one time. The rearrangement links TRBV9 to TRBJ2-1; possibly TRBD1 or TRBD2 for D (5 bases each). Germline values: CDR1 SGDLS, CDR2 YYNGEE. V was trimmed by 0 bases and J by 7 bases, leaving 17 bases between them. CDR3 size: 16 residues. CDR3 in DNA: TGTGCCAGCAGCGTAGCCGCCGGGACGACGCTAAATGAGCAGTTCTTC. Amino acids: CASSVAAGTTLNEQFF.

V and J are TRBV4-1 and TRBJ1-1; 8 bases agree with TRBD1. The CDR3 is 15 residues long. Germline values: CDR1 MGHRA, CDR2 YSYEKL. The ends lost 1 base at V and 4 bases at J; junction bases unmatched: 5. The CDR3 spells CASSQVNRGFTEAFF. CDR3 nucleotide sequence: TGCGCCAGCAGCCAAGTAAACAGGGGGTTCACTGAAGCTTTCTTT.

The chain uses TRBV7-2 and TRBJ2-7; TRBD2 agrees at 8 bases. Germline V gene lookup returns CDR1 SGHTA and CDR2 FQGNSA. After removal of 8 bases from V and 2 bases from J, the junction contained 11 bases not matched to a gene. CDR3 size: 15 residues. CDR3 nucleotide sequence: TGTGCCAGCCGCCAACTAGCGGAAGCCGCCTACGAGCAGTACTTC. Amino acid sequence: CASRQLAEAAYEQYF.

The chain combines TRBV7-2 with TRBJ2-7; TRBD2 agrees at 7 bases. Unmatched junction bases numbered 9, after V lost 5 bases and J lost 2 bases. Germline CDR1 SGHTA, CDR2 FQGNSA. The CDR3 runs 15 residues. The CDR3 here is CASSASERGTYEQYF. Here the CDR3 DNA reads TGTGCCAGCAGCGCAAGCGAGCGGGGCACCTACGAGCAGTACTTC. Looking up the rest from reference TRBV7-2 and TRBJ2-7 gives the full variable domain: GAGVSQSPSNKVTEKGKDVELRCDPISGHTALYWYRQSLGQGLEFLIYFQGNSAPDKSGLPSDRFSAERTGGSVSTLTIQRTQQEDSAVYLCASSASERGTYEQYFGPGTRLTVT.

V gene TRBV28 combines with J gene TRBJ2-7; 11 bases line up with TRBD2. The CDR3 consists of 15 residues. V trimming: 1 base; J trimming: 2 bases; junction bases outside the gene matches: 1. From germline, CDR1 is MDHEN and CDR2 SYDVKM. This chain's CDR3 is CASSLLAGGPYEQYF. The CDR3 nucleotides read TGTGCCAGCAGTTTATTAGCGGGAGGGCCCTACGAGCAGTACTTC.

This rearrangement joins TRBV10-3 to TRBJ2-1; the D is unclear. From germline, CDR1 is ENHRY and CDR2 SYGVKD. V was clipped by 3 bases and J by 0 bases, with 12 bases between them. CDR3 length: 16 amino acids. CDR3 in DNA: TGTGCCATCAGTGACAAGCACAGCGCCTCCTACAATGAGCAGTTCTTC. Translating gives CAISDKHSASYNEQFF.

The genes are TRBV6-5 and TRBJ2-1, with 9 bases that match TRBD2. The junction had 12 bases not matched to a gene; V was cut back by 6 bases and J by 9 bases. The CDR3 spans 15 residues. Germline lookup yields CDR1 MNHEY and CDR2 SVGAGI. CDR3 amino acids: CASSSGTSNLGEQFF. The CDR3, as DNA: TGTGCCAGCAGCTCCGGGACTAGCAATCTTGGTGAGCAGTTCTTC.

In the case of this clone: No DNA is shown, since the ends of the CDR3 on it are uncertain; the CDR3 is the one TCRdb lists. The chain links TRBV21-1 to TRBJ1-3; TRBD1, as called in the table, went unchecked against the DNA. TRBV21-1 is marked as a pseudogene. From its first to its last residue, the CDR3 has 19 amino acids. The CDR3 protein is CASSKKDPFGTGTGNTIYF.

This clone has a single count. The chain has TRBV10-1 and TRBJ2-7; 10 positions agree with TRBD2. Germline trimming cut 5 bases from V and 5 bases from J; bases unmatched to any gene: 12. CDR1 and CDR2 (germline): WNHNN, SYGVQD (reference sequence). CDR3 length: 16 amino acids. For the CDR3, the DNA is TGCGCCAGCAGTCCTACTCTAGCGGGAGAGTGGAACGAGCAGTACTTC. It yields the protein CASSPTLAGEWNEQYF.

This rearrangement joins TRBV27 to TRBJ1-1, with TRBD1 matching 9 bases. Unmatched junction bases numbered 7, after V lost 4 bases and J lost 4 bases. CDR3 length equals 15 residues. Germline lookup yields CDR1 MNHEY and CDR2 SMNVEV (reference sequence). CDR3 residues: CASSSYRGRFTEAFF. The CDR3 coding sequence is TGTGCCAGCAGTTCCTACAGGGGGCGATTCACTGAAGCTTTCTTT.

The chain couples TRBV6-1 to TRBJ1-2; maybe TRBD1 (5 bases). This CDR3 is 14 amino acids long. V was shortened by 6 bases and J by 2 bases, with 13 bases between the two germline ends. Germline assignment: CDR1 MNHNS and CDR2 SASEGT. The chain's CDR3 is CASRGGDANYGYTF. The CDR3 nucleotides read TGTGCCAGCAGGGGAGGGGATGCAAACTATGGCTACACCTTC.